This is a list of T cell receptor beta chains from one sample in a study of identical twins. TCRdb re-analysed the 5' RACE reads in MiXCR, keeping a single row per CDR3 protein. The table has approximately 700,000 distinct CDR3 sequences, roughly 6% seen once. The sample comprised naive T cells sorted from blood. All receptors come from a man younger than 35 in good health. CDR3s include the opening cysteine and the closing phenylalanine or tryptophan.

v_call | cdr3_aa
TRBV15 | CATSRSRTDMNTEAFF
TRBV12-3/TRBV12-4 | CASSFTAYSNQPQHF
TRBV4-1 | CASSQVGLANEKLFF
TRBV25-1 | CASSESGNDQPQHF
TRBV5-5 | CASSLVPGGVTDTQYF
TRBV3-1 | CASTVQGRGGNEQFF
TRBV11-2 | CASSLGAPGETQYF
TRBV12-3/TRBV12-4 | CASSFQPQEAFF
TRBV5-1 | CASSPGTVNEQFF
TRBV5-1 | CASSLEGDRASTQYF
TRBV5-1 | CASSGGANEQFF
TRBV29-1 | CSVGGQRDYGYTF
TRBV18 | CASSTTETSTDTQYF
TRBV7-7 | CASSPSRKQETQYF
TRBV7-2 | CASSPWGQSTNVLTF
TRBV5-1 | CASSLDITDTQYF
TRBV29-1 | CSAESGSYEQYF
TRBV28 | CASRPQVLKETQDF
TRBV29-1 | CSVPLAGNEQFF
TRBV20-1 | CSARDFQGPNTEAFF
TRBV29-1 | CSVEEVTDTQYF
TRBV5-1 | CASSLAGQRRRDTQYF
TRBV5-1 | CASSKMTGTSSTDTQYF
TRBV12-3/TRBV12-4 | CASSAIPGLNVYTF
TRBV30 | CAWSFSVNEQFF
TRBV10-3 | CAISLLTSGAGELFF
TRBV11-3 | CASSLRRPGTYNEQFF
TRBV20-1 | CSARDGGGLDRESYGYTF
TRBV4-3 | CASSQEGAGGGFYNEQFF
TRBV20-1 | CSASSHRVNYEQYF
TRBV29-1 | CSVRLSTDTQYF
TRBV3-1 | CASSQVRHSKETQYF
TRBV7-9 | CASSASGPTDTQYF
TRBV12-3/TRBV12-4 | CASRPTGTSSTGELFF
TRBV12-3/TRBV12-4 | CASSHGADYSNQPQHF
TRBV20-1 | CSAAIDYEQYF
TRBV4-3 | CASSQDVWTANTEAFF
TRBV30 | CAWRSSADTQYF
TRBV11-2 | CASSTSPLGLSYNEQFF